This T cell receptor (beta chain) was captured in a study of shared clonotypes between healthy human individuals. Study-level points and caveats: Generally, naive subsets came out with larger estimated richness than memory subsets.

Cells designated naive CD8 were CD45RO-negative and were positively selected for CCR7, with terminally differentiated effector memory CD45RA+ cells excluded. Donors included only healthy HIV-negative adults lacking recent acute infections or vaccinations. Every contributor of samples was a Caucasian grown-up residing in Nashville, Tennessee. For every subset, genomic DNA was evenly distributed across several immunoSEQ plates. Method: immunoSEQ multiplex PCR; TCRdb's copy keeps in-frame clones and lacks some. The data contain over 2,000,000 clones, around 95% of them seen just once; the ten biggest clones take up 1.5% to 2%. Germline V lookup: CDR1 SGHRS, CDR2 YFSETQ. The CDR3 is made up of 14 amino acids. Trimming removed 6 bases from V and 5 bases from J, with 17 bases in between. In the case of this clone: Its antigen is not identified.

The chain uses TRBV5-1 and TRBJ2-5; the D gene could be TRBD1 or TRBD2 (5 bases each). The source material was naive CD8+ T cells from PBMCs. This TCR was sampled from a man aged 18-30 years in good health. Some clones in this sample may be carry-over from other donors' samples. DNA for the CDR3: TGCGCCAGCAAATCGGGGAGAGGGGTGGAGACCCAGTACTTC. This codes for CASKSGRGVETQYF.